This T cell receptor beta chain was profiled in a study of immune cell composition in non-small cell lung cancer. About the study: Most cases were lung adenocarcinoma or squamous cell carcinoma.

Trimming took 4 bases from V and 0 from J, leaving 6 bases between them. The germline CDR1 and CDR2 sequences are ENHRY and SYGVKD. This CDR3 spans 13 amino acids. Normal lung sampling was at least 3 cm from the tumour, as distant as possible. The study's findings and limits: Squamous carcinomas (75%) more often had tumour-associated clones >0.5% than adenocarcinomas (around 33%).

Using immunoSEQ multiplex PCR, the repertoire was profiled, and TCRdb retains in-frame clones only, with some absent. The profile shows 8,500 to 9,500 clones, 70% to 85% of them singletons. With respect to this clone: Its antigen is undetermined.

The rearrangement uses TRBV10-3 and TRBJ2-5; D is uncertain. The source material was non-adjacent lung tissue. The TCR comes from a human donor with non-small cell lung cancer. DNA of the CDR3: TGTGCCATCAGTGCGGCAGACCAAGAGACCCAGTACTTC. Translation gives CAISAADQETQYF.